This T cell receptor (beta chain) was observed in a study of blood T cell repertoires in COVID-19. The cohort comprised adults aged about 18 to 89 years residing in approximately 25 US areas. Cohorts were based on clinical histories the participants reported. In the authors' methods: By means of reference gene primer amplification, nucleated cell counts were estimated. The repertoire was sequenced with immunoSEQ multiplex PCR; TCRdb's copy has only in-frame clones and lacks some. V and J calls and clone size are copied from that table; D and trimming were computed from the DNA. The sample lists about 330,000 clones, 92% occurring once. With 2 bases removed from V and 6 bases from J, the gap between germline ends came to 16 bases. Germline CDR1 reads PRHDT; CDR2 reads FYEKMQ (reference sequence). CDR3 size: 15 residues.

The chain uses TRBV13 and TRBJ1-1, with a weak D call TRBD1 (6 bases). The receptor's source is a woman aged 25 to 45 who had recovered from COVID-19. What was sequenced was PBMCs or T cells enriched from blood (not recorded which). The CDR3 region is CASSLSLEGVPEAFF. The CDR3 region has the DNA TGTGCCAGCAGCTTATCTCTCGAGGGGGTGCCTGAAGCTTTCTTT. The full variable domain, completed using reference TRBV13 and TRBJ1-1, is AAGVIQSPRHLIKEKRETATLKCYPIPRHDTVYWYQQGPGQDPQFLISFYEKMQSDKGSIPDRFSAQQFSDYHSELNMSSLELGDSALYFCASSLSLEGVPEAFFGQGTRLTVV.